Reported below is one T cell receptor (beta chain). The target antigen is unknown. This CDR3 contains 14 residues. Between the trimmed V and J ends, which lost 2 bases and 4 bases, there was a span of 11 bases. CDR1 is KGHSH, CDR2 LQKENI, per germline. This sample stems from a study of cytomegalovirus exposure and HLA in healthy donors. General observations from the study: The study labeled approximately 150 TCR beta chains cytomegalovirus-associated. There were three CMV-associated chains whose specificity for CMV antigens was confirmed in vitro.

PCR primers comprised 60 Vbeta and 13 Jbeta primers. The data were produced by immunoSEQ multiplex PCR, yet TCRdb's version contains in-frame clones alone and is incomplete. The sample lists 90,000 or so clones; roughly four fifths were seen once. The sample comprised PBMCs. This rearrangement joins TRBV18 to TRBJ1-2; D is possibly TRBD1 (5 bases). This clonotype originated in a man aged 25-45 years in good health and CMV-seropositive. The CDR3 here is CASSPRGSSYGYTF. In DNA, the CDR3 is TGTGCCAGCTCACCAAGGGGAAGCTCCTATGGCTACACCTTC.